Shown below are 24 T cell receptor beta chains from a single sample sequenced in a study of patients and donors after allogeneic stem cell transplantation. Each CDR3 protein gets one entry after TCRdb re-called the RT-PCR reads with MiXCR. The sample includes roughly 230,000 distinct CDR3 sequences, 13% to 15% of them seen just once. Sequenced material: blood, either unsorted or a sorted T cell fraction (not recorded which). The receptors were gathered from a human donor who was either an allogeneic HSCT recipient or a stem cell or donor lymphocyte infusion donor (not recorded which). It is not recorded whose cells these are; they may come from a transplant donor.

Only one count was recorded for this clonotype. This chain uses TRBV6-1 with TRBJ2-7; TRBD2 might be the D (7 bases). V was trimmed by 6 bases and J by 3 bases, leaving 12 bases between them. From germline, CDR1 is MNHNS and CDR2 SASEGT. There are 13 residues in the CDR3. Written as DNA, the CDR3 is TGTGCCAGCAGCTGGGAGGGGGACTACGAGCAGTACTTC. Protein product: CASSWEGDYEQYF.

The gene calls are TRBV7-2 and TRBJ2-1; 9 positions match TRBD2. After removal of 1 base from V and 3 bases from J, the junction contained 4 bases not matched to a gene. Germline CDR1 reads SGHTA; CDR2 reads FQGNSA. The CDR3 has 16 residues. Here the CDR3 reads CASSLVGTSNYNEQFF. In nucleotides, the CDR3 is TGTGCCAGCAGCTTAGTTGGGACTAGCAACTACAATGAGCAGTTCTTC.

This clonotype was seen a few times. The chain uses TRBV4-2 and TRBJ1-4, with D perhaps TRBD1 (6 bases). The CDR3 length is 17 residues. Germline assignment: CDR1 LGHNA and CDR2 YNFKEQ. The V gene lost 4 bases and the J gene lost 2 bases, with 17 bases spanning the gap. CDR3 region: CASSLPEGGRTNEKLFF. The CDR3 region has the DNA TGTGCCAGCAGCCTTCCCGAGGGGGGGCGGACTAATGAAAAACTGTTTTTT.

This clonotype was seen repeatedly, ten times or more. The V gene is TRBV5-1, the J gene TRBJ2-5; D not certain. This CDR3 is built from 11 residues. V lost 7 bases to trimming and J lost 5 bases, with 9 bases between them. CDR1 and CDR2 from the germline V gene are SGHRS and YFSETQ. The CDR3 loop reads CASGVGETQYF. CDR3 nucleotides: TGCGCCAGCGGGGTGGGCGAGACCCAGTACTTC.

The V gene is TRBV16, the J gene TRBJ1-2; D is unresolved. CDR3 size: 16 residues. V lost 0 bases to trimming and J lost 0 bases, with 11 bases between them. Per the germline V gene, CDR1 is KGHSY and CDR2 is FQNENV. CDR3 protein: CASSQSGDAANYGYTF. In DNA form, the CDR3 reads TGTGCCAGCAGCCAATCAGGTGACGCCGCTAACTATGGCTACACCTTC. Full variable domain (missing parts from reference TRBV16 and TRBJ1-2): GEEVAQTPKHLVRGEGQKAKLYCAPIKGHSYVFWYQQVLKNEFKFLISFQNENVFDETGMPKERFSAKCLPNSPCSLEIQATKLEDSAVYFCASSQSGDAANYGYTFGSGTRLTVV.

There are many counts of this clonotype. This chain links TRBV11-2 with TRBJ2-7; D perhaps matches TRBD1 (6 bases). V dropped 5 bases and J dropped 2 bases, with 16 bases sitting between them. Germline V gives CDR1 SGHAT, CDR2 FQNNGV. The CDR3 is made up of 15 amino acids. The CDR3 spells CASSQGQSTTYEQYF. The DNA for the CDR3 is TGTGCCAGCAGCCAGGGACAATCGACCACCTACGAGCAGTACTTC.

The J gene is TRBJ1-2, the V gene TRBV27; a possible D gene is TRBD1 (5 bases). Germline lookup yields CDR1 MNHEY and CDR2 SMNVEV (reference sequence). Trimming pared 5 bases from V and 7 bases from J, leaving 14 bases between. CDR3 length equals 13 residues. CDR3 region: CASSMQGRGGYTF. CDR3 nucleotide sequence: TGTGCCAGCAGTATGCAGGGTCGAGGTGGCTACACCTTC.

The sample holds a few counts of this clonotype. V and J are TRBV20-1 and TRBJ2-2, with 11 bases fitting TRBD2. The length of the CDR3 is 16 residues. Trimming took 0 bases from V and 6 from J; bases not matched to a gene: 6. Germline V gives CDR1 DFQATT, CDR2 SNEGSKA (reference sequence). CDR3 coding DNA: TGCAGTGCTAGAGATATACTAGCGGGAGATGCCGGGGAGCTGTTTTTT. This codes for CSARDILAGDAGELFF.

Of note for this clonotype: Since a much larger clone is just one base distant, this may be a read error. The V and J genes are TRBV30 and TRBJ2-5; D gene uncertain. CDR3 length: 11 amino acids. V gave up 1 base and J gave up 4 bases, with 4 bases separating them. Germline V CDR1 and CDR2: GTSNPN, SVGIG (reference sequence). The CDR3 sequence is CAWSALETQYF. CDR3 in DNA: TGTGCCTGGAGTGCACTAGAGACCCAGTACTTC. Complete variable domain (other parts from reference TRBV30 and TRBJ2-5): SQTIHQWPATLVQPVGSPLSLECTVEGTSNPNLYWYRQAAGRGLQLLFYSVGIGQISSEVPQNLSASRPQDRQFILSSKKLLLSDSGFYLCAWSALETQYFGPGTRLLVL.

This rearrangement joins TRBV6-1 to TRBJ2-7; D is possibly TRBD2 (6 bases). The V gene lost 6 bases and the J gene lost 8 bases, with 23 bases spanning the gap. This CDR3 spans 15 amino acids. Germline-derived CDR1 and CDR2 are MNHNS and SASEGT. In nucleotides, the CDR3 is TGTGCCAGCAGGACCTCGGGGCTGTCGGAGGGTAAGCAGTACTTC. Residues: CASRTSGLSEGKQYF.

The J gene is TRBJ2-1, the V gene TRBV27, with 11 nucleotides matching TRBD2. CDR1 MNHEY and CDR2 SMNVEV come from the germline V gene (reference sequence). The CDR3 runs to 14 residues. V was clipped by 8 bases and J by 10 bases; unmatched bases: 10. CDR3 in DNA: TGTGCCAGCGGACTTAGCGGGGGGGCGTACGAGCAGTTCTTC. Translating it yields CASGLSGGAYEQFF.

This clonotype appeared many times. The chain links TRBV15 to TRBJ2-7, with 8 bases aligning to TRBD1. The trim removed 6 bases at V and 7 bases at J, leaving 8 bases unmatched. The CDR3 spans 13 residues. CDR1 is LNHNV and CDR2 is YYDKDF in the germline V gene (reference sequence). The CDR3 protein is CATRIQGAREQYF. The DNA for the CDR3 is TGTGCCACCAGGATTCAGGGGGCGCGGGAGCAGTACTTC.

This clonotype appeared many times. As DNA, the CDR3 is TGTGCCATCAGTGAGTTCTACGAGCAGTACTTC. It codes for CAISEFYEQYF. The V gene is TRBV10-3, the J gene TRBJ2-7, with D unresolved. The CDR3 contains 11 residues. Germline V gene data show CDR1 as ENHRY and CDR2 as SYGVKD. V lost 1 base and J lost 3, with 1 base in between.

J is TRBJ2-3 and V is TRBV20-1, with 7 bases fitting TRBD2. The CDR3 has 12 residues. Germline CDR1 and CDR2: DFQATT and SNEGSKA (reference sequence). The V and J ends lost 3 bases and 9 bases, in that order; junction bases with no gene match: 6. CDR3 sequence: CSARGRVRTQYF. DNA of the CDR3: TGCAGTGCTAGGGGGAGGGTACGGACGCAGTATTTT.

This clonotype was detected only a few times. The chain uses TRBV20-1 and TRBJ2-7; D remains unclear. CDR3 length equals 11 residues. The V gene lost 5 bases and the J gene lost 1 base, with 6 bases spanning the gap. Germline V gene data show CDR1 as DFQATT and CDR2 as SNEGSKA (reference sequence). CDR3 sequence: CSAAKSYEQYF. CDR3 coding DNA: TGCAGTGCTGCCAAGTCCTACGAGCAGTACTTC.

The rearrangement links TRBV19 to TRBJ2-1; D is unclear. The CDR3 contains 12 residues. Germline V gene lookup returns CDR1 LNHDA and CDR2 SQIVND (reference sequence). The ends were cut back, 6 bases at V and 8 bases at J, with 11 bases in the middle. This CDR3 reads CASRVSSDEQFF. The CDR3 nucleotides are TGTGCCAGTAGAGTTAGCAGCGATGAGCAGTTCTTC.

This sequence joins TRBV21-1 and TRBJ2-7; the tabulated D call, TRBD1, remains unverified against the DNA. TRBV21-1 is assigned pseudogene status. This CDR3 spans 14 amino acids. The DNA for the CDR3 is TGTGCCAGCAGCAAAGGGGCGAGCAGCTACGAGCAGTACTTC. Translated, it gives CASSKGASSYEQYF.

Here the CDR3 reads CASSYQGSSYNEQFF. The DNA for the CDR3 is TGTGCCAGCAGTTATCAGGGATCCTCCTACAATGAGCAGTTCTTC. The V and J genes are TRBV12-3 or TRBV12-4 and TRBJ2-1; tentative D call: TRBD1 (5 bases). Trimming stripped 4 bases from V and 0 bases from J, with 10 bases between. The CDR3 sequence is 15 residues long.

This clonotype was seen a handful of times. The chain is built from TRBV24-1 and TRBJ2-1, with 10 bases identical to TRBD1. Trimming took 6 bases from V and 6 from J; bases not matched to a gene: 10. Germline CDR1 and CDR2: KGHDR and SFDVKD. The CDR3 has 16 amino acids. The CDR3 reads CATSTSGTGDRNEQFF. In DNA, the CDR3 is TGTGCCACCAGTACCTCCGGGACAGGGGATCGCAATGAGCAGTTCTTC.

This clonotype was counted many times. This chain's CDR3 is CASSRSMRRNTGELFF. The CDR3 DNA follows: TGCGCCAGCAGCCGTTCTATGCGGAGGAACACCGGGGAGCTGTTTTTT. The rearrangement joins TRBV4-1 to TRBJ2-2; D gene uncertain. This CDR3 is 16 amino acids long. The V gene lost 4 bases and the J gene lost 1 base, with 13 bases spanning the gap. CDR1 is MGHRA, CDR2 YSYEKL, per germline.

The DNA for the CDR3 is TGTGCCACCAGCAGCGGCAGACAGGAGAGTAGCTACACCTTC. Its protein is CATSSGRQESSYTF. V gene TRBV15 combines with J gene TRBJ1-2; D possibly corresponds to TRBD1 (6 bases). The CDR3 has 14 amino acids. CDR1 and CDR2 from the germline V gene are LNHNV and YYDKDF (reference sequence). Between the trimmed V and J ends, which lost 3 bases and 9 bases, there was a span of 17 bases. Supplemented by reference TRBV15 and TRBJ1-2, the full variable domain reads DAMVIQNPRYQVTQFGKPVTLSCSQTLNHNVMYWYQQKSSQAPKLLFHYYDKDFNNEADTPDNFQSRRPNTSFCFLDIRSPGLGDTAMYLCATSSGRQESSYTFGSGTRLTVV.

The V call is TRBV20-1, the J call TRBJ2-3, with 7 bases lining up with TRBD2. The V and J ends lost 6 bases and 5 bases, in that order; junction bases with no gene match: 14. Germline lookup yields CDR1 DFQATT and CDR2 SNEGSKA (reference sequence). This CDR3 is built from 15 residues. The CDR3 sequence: CSATSGTSGGDTQYF. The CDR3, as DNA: TGCAGTGCCACCAGCGGGACCTCCGGGGGAGATACGCAGTATTTT.

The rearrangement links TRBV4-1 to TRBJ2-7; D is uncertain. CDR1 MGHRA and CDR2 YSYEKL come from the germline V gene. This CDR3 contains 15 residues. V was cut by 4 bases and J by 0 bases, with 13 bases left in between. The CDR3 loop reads CASSPGGGSSYEQYF. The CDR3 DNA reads TGCGCCAGCAGCCCTGGCGGCGGCAGCTCCTACGAGCAGTACTTC.

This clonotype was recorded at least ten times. This chain's CDR3 is CSARATSADEQFF. CDR3 DNA: TGCAGTGCTAGGGCGACTAGCGCAGATGAGCAGTTCTTC. The chain uses TRBV20-1 and TRBJ2-1; 8 bases agree with TRBD2. CDR1 and CDR2 (germline): DFQATT, SNEGSKA (reference sequence). This CDR3 spans 13 amino acids. The junction had 6 bases not matched to a gene; V was cut back by 3 bases and J by 8 bases.